Sequencing of this TCR beta chain was carried out in a study of shared clonotypes between healthy human individuals. Study-level results: Rarefaction gave evidence that sorted-subset sequencing remained incomplete despite large depth. Clonotype sharing among donors was expected to depend on sequencing depth. In this cohort, only blood was sampled, and tissue repertoires likely differ.

With regard to this clone: As yet, its antigen is unknown.

Naive CD8 cells lacked CD45RO, underwent positive selection for CCR7 and left out terminally differentiated effector memory CD45RA+ cells. The method was immunoSEQ multiplex PCR; TCRdb's version includes in-frame clones alone and lacks a portion of them. The sample yields some 2,000,000 clones, about 95% seen once. This CDR3 has 15 amino acids. Germline V gene data show CDR1 as GTSNPN and CDR2 as SVGIG (reference sequence). V lost 4 bases and J 7 bases, leaving 17 bases between the germline ends. Input material: naive CD8+ T cells sorted from blood. The gene calls are TRBV30 and TRBJ1-6, with unresolved D. The sequence came from a man between 18 and 29 years old in good health. In DNA, the CDR3 is TGTGCCTGGACTAATAAGCGGCCGCTAAATTCACCCCTCCACTTT. Amino acids: CAWTNKRPLNSPLHF.